Listed below are T cell receptor beta chains from one sample, sequenced in a study of T cell responses to AZD1222 COVID-19 vaccine. Sequencing was performed with immunoSEQ multiplex PCR; in TCRdb, only in-frame clones are kept and a portion is missing. The repertoire consists of about 150,000 clones, with about 95% occurring once and the leading ten covering 1.3%. Material: peripheral blood, obtained on day 0 of AZD1222 vaccination. These receptors were obtained from an adult in good health. Each CDR3 is given with its conserved first and last residue. Fields, in order: CDR3 length, V gene, D gene, J gene, clone size, CDR3 protein, CDR3 DNA. D genes are given only for firm matches. Part of the rows lack a size; the others show once, few, many or a class for expanded clones.

12	TRBV29-1	.	TRBJ2-1	.	CSVVFWAGEQFF	TGCAGCGTTGTGTTTTGGGCGGGTGAGCAGTTCTTC
15	TRBV15	.	TRBJ1-5	.	CATSRERGSGRPQHF	TGTGCCACCAGCAGAGAGCGGGGGTCAGGGAGGCCCCAGCATTTT
16	TRBV4-1	TRBD1	TRBJ1-4	.	CASSLTDRALNEKLFF	TGCGCCAGCAGCCTCACCGACAGGGCCCTTAATGAAAAACTGTTTTTT
14	TRBV6-5	TRBD1	TRBJ1-1	.	CASSPRDRGPEAFF	TGTGCCAGCAGTCCTCGGGACAGGGGACCTGAAGCTTTCTTT
15	TRBV6-1	.	TRBJ1-3	.	CASSEQLLSGNTIYF	TGTGCCAGCAGTGAACAGTTACTCTCTGGAAACACCATATATTTT
12	TRBV3-1/TRBV3-2	.	TRBJ2-5	.	CASSQVRETQYF	TGTGCCAGCAGCCAAGTGAGAGAGACCCAGTACTTC
15	TRBV18	TRBD1	TRBJ1-5	.	CASSSGQEGDRPQHF	TGTGCCAGCTCAAGCGGACAGGAAGGGGATCGGCCCCAGCATTTT
15	TRBV18	.	TRBJ1-2	.	CASSPPGDGIDGYTF	TGTGCCAGCTCACCCCCGGGAGACGGGATCGATGGCTACACCTTC
13	TRBV7-3	.	TRBJ1-1	.	CASSLRMNTEAFF	TGTGCCAGCAGCCTACGAATGAACACTGAAGCTTTCTTT
12	TRBV12-3/TRBV12-4	.	TRBJ2-5	.	CASSYGGETQYF	TGTGCCAGCAGTTATGGGGGAGAGACCCAGTACTTC
14	TRBV5-6	.	TRBJ1-1	.	CASSLLAGSRPAFF	TGTGCCAGCAGCTTGTTGGCGGGCAGCCGTCCGGCTTTCTTT
15	TRBV6-5	.	TRBJ2-2	.	CASSPGWPNTGELFF	TGTGCCAGCAGTCCAGGGTGGCCGAACACCGGGGAGCTGTTTTTT
17	TRBV18	TRBD1	TRBJ1-1	.	CASQSGTGGIKNTEAFF	TGTGCCAGCCAATCCGGGACAGGGGGCATCAAGAACACTGAAGCTTTCTTT
13	TRBV6-4	TRBD2	TRBJ2-1	few	CASSVGTSNEQFF	TGTGCCAGCAGTGTCGGGACTAGCAATGAGCAGTTCTTC
13	TRBV7-9	TRBD1	TRBJ2-2	.	CAAGAGGSGELFF	TGTGCCGCCGGGGCAGGGGGATCCGGGGAGCTGTTTTTT
14	TRBV2	.	TRBJ1-5	.	CASSERTGNQPQHF	TGTGCCAGCAGTGAGCGGACGGGGAATCAGCCCCAGCATTTT
14	TRBV7-9	.	TRBJ2-2	.	CASRSPGWTGELFF	TGTGCCAGCCGATCCCCAGGTTGGACCGGGGAGCTGTTTTTT
17	TRBV19	TRBD1	TRBJ1-2	once	CASSQNPLRDRVYGYTF	TGTGCCAGTAGCCAGAACCCTCTTAGGGACAGGGTCTATGGCTACACCTTC
12	TRBV29-1	.	TRBJ2-2	.	CSAKENTGELFF	TGCAGCGCTAAAGAAAACACCGGGGAGCTGTTTTTT
13	TRBV19	.	TRBJ1-5	.	CASSSGGAGPQHF	TGTGCCAGTAGTTCCGGGGGTGCAGGGCCCCAGCATTTT
16	TRBV19	.	TRBJ1-2	.	CASGGPQPGENYGYTF	TGTGCCAGCGGCGGGCCCCAACCCGGGGAGAACTATGGCTACACCTTC
14	TRBV28	TRBD1	TRBJ1-5	.	CASRKTGVNQPQHF	TGTGCCAGCAGGAAGACAGGGGTCAATCAGCCCCAGCATTTT
13	TRBV29-1	.	TRBJ2-1	.	CSVVPGLYNEQFF	TGCAGCGTTGTCCCGGGCCTTTACAATGAGCAGTTCTTC
18	TRBV19	TRBD2	TRBJ2-1	.	CASRTGTSGFRVYNEQFF	TGTGCCAGCAGAACCGGGACTAGCGGGTTTAGGGTGTACAATGAGCAGTTCTTC
13	TRBV19	TRBD1	TRBJ1-2	.	CASSIEQGNGYTF	TGTGCCAGTAGTATTGAACAGGGGAATGGCTACACCTTC
13	TRBV6-5	.	TRBJ1-1	.	CASSNRDNTEAFF	TGTGCCAGCAGCAACAGGGATAACACTGAAGCTTTCTTT
17	TRBV7-3	TRBD2	TRBJ2-1	.	CASSSSTGTSGRAPLFF	TGTGCCAGCAGCTCAAGTACCGGGACTAGCGGGAGGGCCCCCCTTTTCTTC
15	TRBV30	.	TRBJ1-1	.	CAWSVGRTGGTEAFF	TGTGCCTGGAGTGTAGGTCGCACGGGAGGCACTGAAGCTTTCTTT
16	TRBV24-1	.	TRBJ1-1	.	CATSDAQLRGDTEAFF	TGTGCCACCAGTGACGCCCAACTAAGGGGTGACACTGAAGCTTTCTTT
15	TRBV2	.	TRBJ1-5	.	CASRAGTQGNQPQHF	TGTGCCAGCAGGGCCGGGACGCAAGGCAATCAGCCCCAGCATTTT
12	TRBV19	.	TRBJ1-1	.	CATYPGGTEAFF	TGTGCCACCTACCCCGGGGGGACTGAAGCTTTCTTT
14	TRBV6-5	.	TRBJ1-5	.	CASRRRGSNQPQHF	TGTGCCAGCAGACGCAGGGGTAGCAATCAGCCCCAGCATTTT
15	TRBV29-1	.	TRBJ2-3	.	CSVEKFAGGGDTQYF	TGCAGCGTTGAAAAATTTGCAGGGGGAGGGGATACGCAGTATTTT
15	TRBV7-9	.	TRBJ1-3	.	CASSSDGISGNTIYF	TGTGCCAGCAGCAGCGACGGCATCTCTGGAAACACCATATATTTT
15	TRBV5-4	TRBD1	TRBJ2-1	.	CASSDRGGSYNEQFF	TGTGCCAGCAGCGACAGGGGCGGGTCGTACAATGAGCAGTTCTTC
15	TRBV27	.	TRBJ2-2	.	CASSFFETNTGELFF	TGTGCCAGCAGTTTCTTTGAGACGAACACCGGGGAGCTGTTTTTT
16	TRBV15	.	TRBJ2-5	.	CATSRDRGRGRETQYF	TGTGCCACCAGCAGAGATCGTGGCAGGGGACGGGAGACCCAGTACTTC
15	TRBV6-5	TRBD2	TRBJ2-1	.	CASSYTSGATNEQFF	TGTGCCAGCAGTTACACTAGCGGGGCGACCAATGAGCAGTTCTTC
16	TRBV5-1	.	TRBJ1-1	.	CASSLTEKLMNTEAFF	TGCGCCAGCAGCTTGACGGAGAAGCTTATGAACACTGAAGCTTTCTTT
16	TRBV7-8	TRBD2	TRBJ2-2	.	CASSLYSGGAGGELFF	TGTGCCAGCAGCTTGTATAGCGGGGGGGCAGGCGGGGAGCTGTTTTTT
19	TRBV3-1/TRBV3-2	TRBD2	TRBJ2-3	.	CASSQVSPSGRMGTDTQYF	TGTGCCAGCAGCCAAGTTTCGCCTAGCGGGAGAATGGGCACAGATACGCAGTATTTT